Reported below is one T cell receptor beta chain. CDR3 length: 14 residues. The V segment lost 3 bases and the J segment 3 bases; nucleotides outside the gene matches: 4. CDR1 is KGHSH and CDR2 is LQKENI in the germline V gene. These data belong to a study of T-cell memory formation after mild COVID-19. In TCRdb, the 5' RACE reads were re-called with MiXCR into one record per CDR3 protein. The data contain approximately 440,000 distinct CDR3 sequences, about 20% of them singletons. This chain connects TRBV18 to TRBJ2-7; 8 nucleotides line up with TRBD1. Input material: PBMCs or a T cell subset sorted from them (not recorded which). This TCR derives from an adult woman who had mild COVID-19 (a few samples of this study predate the infection). Cell type and time point are not known. In nucleotides, the CDR3 is TGTGCCAGCTCACCTATACAGGGGGTCTACGAGCAGTACTTC. It specifies CASSPIQGVYEQYF.